The present TCR beta chain was sequenced within a study of T cell responses to AZD1222 COVID-19 vaccine (dated by TCRdb to 2020 to 2023). Some background on the complete study: Because spike-specific TCR depth and breadth did not differ between the two schedules, AZD1222 recipients who got a second dose at roughly 4 weeks were pooled with those who got a second dose at roughly 12 weeks. A total of approximately 240 trial participants underwent TCR sequencing, of whom around 200 received two doses of AZD1222 and about 26 received two doses of the MenACWY control vaccine. Trial participants were enrolled by age into 18-55, 56-69 and 70-plus year subgroups, with roughly 160, 29 and 62 TCR-sequenced participants respectively.

As encoded in the germline V gene, CDR1 is MNHEY while CDR2 is SVGEGT. The CDR3 has 13 amino acids, counting the end cysteine and phenylalanine. Just CDR3 DNA is preserved here, 39 bases in frame from base 1. Unmatched junction bases come to 3, with V trimmed by 5 bases and J by 2 bases. Note on this clone: Its antigen is not yet known. No base-level quality is on record; no much larger clone is a single base apart.

Overall study results and their limits: No day 14 peak-response samples were available, so repertoires were characterized only after the peak T cell response. Participants were mostly white British, with more females than males. The authors suggested clonal diversity may have been underestimated. Vaccine-associated CD4 TCRs spanned the whole spike protein, with dominant responses in regions 160-218 and 743-854. Reportedly, close to half of the unique spike-specific TCRs recognized epitopes lying outside the regions that are mutated in the B.1.351 and B.1.1.7 variants. Conclusions about previously exposed vaccinees are limited because only six or seven AZD1222 recipients were SARS-CoV-2 seropositive at baseline. The 56-69-year group was small, and its depth increase did not reach significance, likely because of low power. Spike-specific TCR breadth and depth rose significantly after two AZD1222 doses compared with day 0 and with MenACWY recipients.

The CDR3 regions of human TCRbeta chains were analyzed by immunosequencing. The original methods were these. TCRs in the repertoires were compared against a reference library of SARS-CoV-2-specific TCRs that had been generated with the MIRA antigen-specificity platform. Breadth was defined as the fraction of unique TCRs that were SARS-CoV-2-associated, and depth was defined as the fraction of total T cells that were SARS-CoV-2-associated. Using the MIRA data, every spike-specific TCR was mapped to the spike region that the TCR reacted to and assigned to either a CD4 or a CD8 class. Log10-transformed breadth and depth values were compared by one-way ANOVA with Sidak's multiple comparisons tests. TCRdb took this table from immuneACCESS and kept in-frame rearrangements with V and J called. Such tables lack part of the clones; where checked against another copy, unresolved V genes explain under half of the gap, and the rest is unexplained. That table supplies the V and J calls and clone size; D and trimming were determined from the DNA. This sample comprises approximately 150,000 clones, 90% to 95% of them detected only once. The top ten constitute about 5% of the sample.

In the paper's terms, the time point label means: baseline before first vaccination. Vaccinee samples were obtained from the UK trials COV001 and COV002, which included a single-blind randomized controlled phase 2/3 trial of AZD1222 (ChAdOx1 nCoV-19) in healthy adults. For TCRbeta chain sequencing, PBMC samples from trial participants were taken at day 0 and at day 28 after the second dose. This receptor chain uses TRBV6-2 or TRBV6-3 and TRBJ2-7; TRBD1 lines up with 7 middle nucleotides. This specimen consisted of peripheral blood, obtained on day 0 of AZD1222 vaccination. This sequence was found in an adult in good health. The sequence in DNA is TGTGCCAGCAGTACAGGGGTTGCCTACGAGCAGTACTTC. Protein translation: CASSTGVAYEQYF.